Listed below are T cell receptor beta chains from one sample, sequenced in a study of blood T cell repertoires in COVID-19. Assay: immunoSEQ multiplex PCR; the TCRdb copy retains only in-frame clones and omits some. The sample carries more than 45,000 clones, about nine tenths recorded once. The specimen was peripheral blood. These receptors all stem from a man aged 65-85 years with acute or convalescent COVID-19. Each CDR3 is given with its conserved first and last residue. The D gene is left open where the match is weak. Size values are once, few and many counts, or a class for expanded clones, and some rows have none.

>TRBJ1-2|NA|TRBV9|TRBD1
TGTGCCAGCAGCGTAGGAGCAGGGGGGAGCTATGGCTACACCTTC
CASSVGAGGSYGYTF
>TRBJ1-2|NA|TRBV14|TRBD1
TGTGCCAGCAGCCAAGAGGGGACAGGCCGTTTTGGCTACACCTTC
CASSQEGTGRFGYTF
>TRBJ2-7|few|TRBV15|TRBD1
TGTGCCACCAGGGACAGGACCTACGAGCAGTACTTC
CATRDRTYEQYF
>TRBJ2-5|NA|TRBV5-4|TRBD2
TGTGCCAGCAGCGGCGGACTAGCGGGGTATGAGACCCAGTACTTC
CASSGGLAGYETQYF
>TRBJ1-3|NA|TRBV25-1|TRBD1
TGTGCCAGCAGTGGAAGGACAGGGATGGGCAGGCGAAACACCATATATTTT
CASSGRTGMGRRNTIYF
>TRBJ2-3|NA|TRBV12-5|TRBD2
TGTGCTAGTGGTCTCCTTGGCGGGAGGAAGGGAGATACGCAGTATTTT
CASGLLGGRKGDTQYF
>TRBJ2-1|few|TRBV4-1|TRBD1
TGCGCCAGCAGCCAAGGACAGGGATCGTGGGATGAGCAGTTCTTC
CASSQGQGSWDEQFF
>TRBJ1-1|few|TRBV10-3|TRBD1
TGTGCCATCAACAGTTCCCCAGGGGGGGAAGCTTTCTTT
CAINSSPGGEAFF
>TRBJ2-4|NA|TRBV2|NA
TGTGCCAGCAGTTCCTCGGGGGTCCTCCTAGCCAAAAACATTCAGTACTTC
CASSSSGVLLAKNIQYF
>TRBJ2-1|NA|TRBV28|NA
TGTGCCAGCAGTCCCCCCTACAGGGTGTTCGCCTACAATGAGCAGTTCTTC
CASSPPYRVFAYNEQFF
>TRBJ1-5|NA|TRBV29-1|NA
TGCAGTATTAGCGGCGGGAGCAATCAGCCCCAGCATTTT
CSISGGSNQPQHF
>TRBJ1-2|NA|TRBV6-1|TRBD1
TGTGCCAGCAGTGAAGAGTTTCGGGGACAGCTCTATGGCTACACCTTC
CASSEEFRGQLYGYTF
>TRBJ2-3|NA|TRBV18|TRBD2
TGTGCCAGCTCACCTCCAGGGAGGGTCCGGGCAGATACGCAGTATTTT
CASSPPGRVRADTQYF
>TRBJ1-2|NA|TRBV19|NA
TGTGCCAGTAGTATCACAGGCCGTGGCTATGGCTACACCTTC
CASSITGRGYGYTF
>TRBJ1-1|few|TRBV10-3|TRBD1
TGTGCCATCAGTGAAGGCCGGACAGGCACTGAAGCTTTCTTT
CAISEGRTGTEAFF
>TRBJ2-2|NA|TRBV18|NA
TGTGCCAGCTCACGAGGTGGAGTAACCGGGGAGCTGTTTTTT
CASSRGGVTGELFF
>TRBJ2-1|NA|TRBV11-2|TRBD2
TGTGCCAGCAGCTTAGACAGCGGGAGGGCCCCTTACAATGAGCAGTTCTTC
CASSLDSGRAPYNEQFF
>TRBJ1-2|NA|TRBV7-2|NA
TGTGCCAGCAGCCGGGAGGCTAACTATGGCTACACCTTC
CASSREANYGYTF
>TRBJ2-5|NA|TRBV27|NA
TGTGCCAGCAGTTGGGGGGGCAACAGGGTGGGTCGGGAGACCCAGTACTTC
CASSWGGNRVGRETQYF
>TRBJ2-1|once|TRBV15|NA
TGTGCCACCAGCAGAGTTAGGAGCGTGGGTGAGCAGTTCTTC
CATSRVRSVGEQFF
>TRBJ1-4|NA|TRBV18|NA
TGTGCCAGCTCACCACCGCAGACGGGGGTCGGAGAAAAACTGTTTTTT
CASSPPQTGVGEKLFF
>TRBJ1-5|NA|TRBV21-1|NA
TGTGCCAGCAGCAAACCCAAATACCGGGACAGTAGCAATCAGCCCCAGCATTTT
CASSKPKYRDSSNQPQHF
>TRBJ1-3|few|TRBV7-9|TRBD1
TGTGCCAGCAGCTACAGGGGATCGGGAAACACCATATATTTT
CASSYRGSGNTIYF
>TRBJ1-1|NA|TRBV24-1|TRBD1
TGTGCCACCAGGGAGGACAGGGGTAACGGGAACACTGAAGCTTTCTTT
CATREDRGNGNTEAFF
>TRBJ1-2|NA|TRBV6-5|NA
TGTGCCAGCAGTTACCTAGCGCAGGGAATCTATGGCTACACCTTC
CASSYLAQGIYGYTF
>TRBJ2-3|once|TRBV27|TRBD1
TGTGCCAGCAGTTCCAACAGGGGAGATACGCAGTATTTT
CASSSNRGDTQYF
>TRBJ1-5|NA|TRBV15|TRBD1
TGTGCCACCAGCAGGGGACAGTCTCTGAGGACCCAGCATTTT
CATSRGQSLRTQHF
>TRBJ2-1|NA|TRBV9|TRBD2
TGTGCCAGCAGTCGAGGAGGACTAGCGATAAGCTCCTACAATGAGCAGTTCTTC
CASSRGGLAISSYNEQFF
>TRBJ2-7|NA|TRBV2|TRBD1
TGTGCCAGCAGAAAAGGAGACAGGGGCTACGAGCAGTACTTC
CASRKGDRGYEQYF
>TRBJ1-2|NA|TRBV20-1|NA
TGCAGTTCTAGGGCGGGCAGGGGCTACACCTTC
CSSRAGRGYTF
>TRBJ2-4|NA|TRBV4-2|TRBD2
TGTGCCAGCAGCCAATCAATCAGGGAGGGTCCCAAAAACATTCAGTACTTC
CASSQSIREGPKNIQYF
>TRBJ2-3|NA|TRBV3-1/TRBV3-2|TRBD2
TGTGCCAGCAGCCAAGAGCACCTAGCGGCAGATACGCAGTATTTT
CASSQEHLAADTQYF
>TRBJ1-1|NA|TRBV7-9|TRBD1
TGTGCCAGCAGCTCCACAGGGGGCGCGAACACTGAAGCTTTCTTT
CASSSTGGANTEAFF
>TRBJ1-1|NA|TRBV6-5|TRBD1
TGTGCCAGCAGGGATCAGGGGGCGAACACTGAAGCTTTCTTT
CASRDQGANTEAFF
>TRBJ2-7|NA|TRBV29-1|TRBD2
TGCAGCGTTGTGTTCACTAGCGGGAGGTTTGACGAGCAGTACTTC
CSVVFTSGRFDEQYF
>TRBJ1-2|NA|TRBV10-2|TRBD1
TGCGCCAGCAGTGAAGGACAGGGCTATGGCTACACCTTC
CASSEGQGYGYTF
>TRBJ1-4|NA|TRBV15|TRBD1
TGTGCCACCAGCGACCGACAGGGGCCGAATGAAAAACTGTTTTTT
CATSDRQGPNEKLFF
>TRBJ2-3|NA|TRBV4-3|NA
TGCGCCAGCAGCCAAGGTGCTGTCGCAGTGTCAGGAGATACGCAGTATTTT
CASSQGAVAVSGDTQYF
>TRBJ1-3|few|TRBV7-9|NA
TGTGCCAGCAGCTCATCGCGAAGACAGCAGGCCCACAGAAACACCATATATTTT
CASSSSRRQQAHRNTIYF
>TRBJ2-3|once|TRBV3-1/TRBV3-2|NA
TGTGCCAGCCGAGATACGCAGTATTTT
CASRDTQYF
>TRBJ2-7|NA|TRBV27|NA
TGTGCCAGCCGTCCGTCGGGAGCCTTGCTGCAGTACTTC
CASRPSGALLQYF
>TRBJ2-5|NA|TRBV6-2/TRBV6-3|NA
TGTGCCAGCAGTTACGGGGCAGGGGGAGGCGAGACCCAGTACTTC
CASSYGAGGGETQYF
>TRBJ1-2|once|TRBV18|NA
TGTGCCAGCTCACCACTTGACGGACCTCAGGGCTATGGCTACACCTTC
CASSPLDGPQGYGYTF
>TRBJ2-3|NA|TRBV11-2|TRBD2
TGTGCCAGCAGCCTTTCTCTAGCGGGGGTCACAGATACGCAGTATTTT
CASSLSLAGVTDTQYF
>TRBJ2-1|NA|TRBV2|TRBD2
TGTGCCAGCAGTGACACTAGCGGGAGGAATGAGCAGTTCTTC
CASSDTSGRNEQFF
>TRBJ2-6|NA|TRBV6-4|NA
TGTGCCAGCAGCGCACAGGCCTCTGGGGCCAACGTCCTGACTTTC
CASSAQASGANVLTF
>TRBJ2-2|NA|TRBV29-1|TRBD1
TGCAGCGCCCAAACCGGGACAGGGGGCAACACCGGGGAGCTGTTTTTT
CSAQTGTGGNTGELFF
>TRBJ1-5|NA|TRBV28|NA
TGTGCCAGCACCGCGGTCCCAAGACATCAGCCCCAGCATTTT
CASTAVPRHQPQHF
>TRBJ1-4|NA|TRBV18|NA
TGTGCCAGCTCACCAGGGGGCGGGAATGAAAAACTGTTTTTT
CASSPGGGNEKLFF